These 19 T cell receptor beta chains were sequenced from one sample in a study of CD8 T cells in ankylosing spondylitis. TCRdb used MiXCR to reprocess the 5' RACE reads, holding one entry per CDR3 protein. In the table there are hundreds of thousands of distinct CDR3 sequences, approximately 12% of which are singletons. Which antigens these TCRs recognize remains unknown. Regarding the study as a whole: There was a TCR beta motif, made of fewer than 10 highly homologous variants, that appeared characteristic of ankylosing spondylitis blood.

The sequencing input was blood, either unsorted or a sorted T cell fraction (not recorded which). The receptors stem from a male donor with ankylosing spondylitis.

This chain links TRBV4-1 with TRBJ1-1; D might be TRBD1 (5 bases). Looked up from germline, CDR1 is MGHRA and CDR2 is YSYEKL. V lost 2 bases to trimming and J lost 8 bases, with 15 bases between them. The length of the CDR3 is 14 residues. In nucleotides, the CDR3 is TGCGCCAGCAGCCAACACGGGGGTCAACTAGAAGCTTTCTTT. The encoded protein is CASSQHGGQLEAFF.

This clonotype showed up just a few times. The CDR3 sequence is CASSPTSGTGLEKLFF. In DNA form, the CDR3 reads TGTGCCAGCAGCCCAACTTCCGGGACAGGGCTAGAAAAACTGTTTTTT. The J gene is TRBJ1-4, the V gene TRBV7-2, with TRBD1 matching 9 bases. CDR1 is SGHTA, CDR2 FQGNSA, per germline. The V segment lost 5 bases and the J segment 8 bases; nucleotides outside the gene matches: 12. This CDR3 comprises 16 residues.

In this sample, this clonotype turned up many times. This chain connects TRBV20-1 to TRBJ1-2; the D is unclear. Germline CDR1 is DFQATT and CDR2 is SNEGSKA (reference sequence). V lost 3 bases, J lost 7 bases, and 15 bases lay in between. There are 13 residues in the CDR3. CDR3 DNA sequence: TGCAGTGCTAGCATCGGGGTATCTTCTGGCTACACCTTC. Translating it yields CSASIGVSSGYTF.

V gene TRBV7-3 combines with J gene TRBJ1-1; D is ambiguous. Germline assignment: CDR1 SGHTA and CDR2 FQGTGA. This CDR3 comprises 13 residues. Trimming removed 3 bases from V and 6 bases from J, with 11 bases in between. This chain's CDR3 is CASSLSRASEAFF. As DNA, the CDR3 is TGTGCCAGCAGCTTGTCTAGGGCCTCTGAAGCTTTCTTT. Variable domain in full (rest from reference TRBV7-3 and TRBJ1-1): GAGVSQTPSNKVTEKGKYVELRCDPISGHTALYWYRQSLGQGPEFLIYFQGTGAADDSGLPNDRFFAVRPEGSVSTLKIQRTERGDSAVYLCASSLSRASEAFFGQGTRLTVV.

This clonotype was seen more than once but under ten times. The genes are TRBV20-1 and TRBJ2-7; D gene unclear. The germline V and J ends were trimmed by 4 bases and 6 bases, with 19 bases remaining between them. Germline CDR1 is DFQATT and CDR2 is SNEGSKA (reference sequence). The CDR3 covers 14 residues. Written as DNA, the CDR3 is TGCAGTGCTACGGTAGGGATCACCGTAGGCGAGCAGTACTTC. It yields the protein CSATVGITVGEQYF.

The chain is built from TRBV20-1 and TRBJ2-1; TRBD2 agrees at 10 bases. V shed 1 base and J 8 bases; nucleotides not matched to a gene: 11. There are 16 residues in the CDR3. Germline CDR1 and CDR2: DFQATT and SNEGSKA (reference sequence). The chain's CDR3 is CSARGLLAGDTDEQFF. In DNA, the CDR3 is TGCAGTGCTAGAGGTTTGCTAGCGGGAGACACGGATGAGCAGTTCTTC.

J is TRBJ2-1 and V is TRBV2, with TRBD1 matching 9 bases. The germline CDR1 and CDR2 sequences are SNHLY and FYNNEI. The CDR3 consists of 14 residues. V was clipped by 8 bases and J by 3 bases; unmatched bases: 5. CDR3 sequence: CASARDRDYNEQFF. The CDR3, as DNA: TGTGCCAGCGCACGGGACAGGGACTACAATGAGCAGTTCTTC.

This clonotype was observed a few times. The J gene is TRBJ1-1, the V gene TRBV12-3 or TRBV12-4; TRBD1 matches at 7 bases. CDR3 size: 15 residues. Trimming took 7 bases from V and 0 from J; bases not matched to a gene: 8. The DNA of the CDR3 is TGTGCCAGCACCCTGACAGGGATCATGAACACTGAAGCTTTCTTT. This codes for CASTLTGIMNTEAFF.

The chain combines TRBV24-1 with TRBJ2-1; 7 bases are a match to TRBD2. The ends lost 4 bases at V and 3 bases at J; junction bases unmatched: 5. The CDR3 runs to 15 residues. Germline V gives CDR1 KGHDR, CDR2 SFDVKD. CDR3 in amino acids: CATSEGLADYNEQFF. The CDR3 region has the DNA TGTGCCACCAGTGAGGGGCTAGCGGACTACAATGAGCAGTTCTTC.

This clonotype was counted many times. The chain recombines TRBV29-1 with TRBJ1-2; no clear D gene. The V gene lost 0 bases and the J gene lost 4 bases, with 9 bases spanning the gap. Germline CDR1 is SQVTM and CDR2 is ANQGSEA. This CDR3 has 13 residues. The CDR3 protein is CSVEDTRGYGYTF. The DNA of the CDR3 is TGCAGCGTTGAAGACACCCGGGGCTATGGCTACACCTTC.

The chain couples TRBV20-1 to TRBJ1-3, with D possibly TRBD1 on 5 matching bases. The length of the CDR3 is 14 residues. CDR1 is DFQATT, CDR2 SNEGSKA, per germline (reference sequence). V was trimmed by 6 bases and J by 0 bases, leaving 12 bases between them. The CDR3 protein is CSAREASSGNTIYF. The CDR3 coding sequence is TGCAGTGCCAGGGAGGCCAGCTCTGGAAACACCATATATTTT.

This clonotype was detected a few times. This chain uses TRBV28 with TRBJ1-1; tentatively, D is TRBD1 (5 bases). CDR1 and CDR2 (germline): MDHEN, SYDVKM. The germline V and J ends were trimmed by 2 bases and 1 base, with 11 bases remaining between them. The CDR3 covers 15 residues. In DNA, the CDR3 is TGTGCCAGCAGTTTAAGATGGGGGGGGAACACTGAAGCTTTCTTT. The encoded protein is CASSLRWGGNTEAFF.

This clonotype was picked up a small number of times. Here the CDR3 reads CASSVVDGRSTDTQYF. The CDR3 nucleotides are TGTGCCAGCAGCGTAGTAGATGGGCGGAGCACAGATACGCAGTATTTT. The chain has TRBV9 and TRBJ2-3; D ambiguous. The germline V and J ends were trimmed by 0 bases and 0 bases, with 11 bases remaining between them. This CDR3 region has 16 residues. CDR1 and CDR2 (germline): SGDLS, YYNGEE.

Here the CDR3 DNA reads TGCAGCGTAGGTGGTTCCCTGGCAGATACGCAGTATTTT. Its translation: CSVGGSLADTQYF. This chain connects TRBV29-1 to TRBJ2-3; D remains ambiguous. Trimming stripped 6 bases from V and 4 bases from J, with 14 bases between. Looked up from germline, CDR1 is SQVTM and CDR2 is ANQGSEA. CDR3 size: 13 residues.

The CDR3 DNA is TGCAGTGCCCCTGACCCGAGGGGGGCGGGGGATACGCAGTATTTT. Its translation: CSAPDPRGAGDTQYF. The chain uses TRBV20-1 and TRBJ2-3; D may match TRBD1 or TRBD2 (6 bases each). Germline V gene sequence: CDR1 DFQATT, CDR2 SNEGSKA (reference sequence). The length of the CDR3 is 15 residues. Trimming took off 6 bases at V and 6 bases at J, with 22 bases between the two ends.

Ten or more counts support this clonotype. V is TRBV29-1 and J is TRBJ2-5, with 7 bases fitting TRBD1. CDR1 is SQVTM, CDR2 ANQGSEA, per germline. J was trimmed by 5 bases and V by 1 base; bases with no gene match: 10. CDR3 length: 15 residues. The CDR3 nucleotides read TGCAGCGTTGAAGGACGGACAGGCATGGGGGAGACCCAGTACTTC. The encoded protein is CSVEGRTGMGETQYF.

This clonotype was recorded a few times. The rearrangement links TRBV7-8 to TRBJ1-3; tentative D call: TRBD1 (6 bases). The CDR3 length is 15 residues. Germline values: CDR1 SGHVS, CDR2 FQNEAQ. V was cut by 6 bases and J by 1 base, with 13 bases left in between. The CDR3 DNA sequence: TGTGCCAGCAGGCCCCCAGGGGTGTCTGGAAACACCATATATTTT. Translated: CASRPPGVSGNTIYF.

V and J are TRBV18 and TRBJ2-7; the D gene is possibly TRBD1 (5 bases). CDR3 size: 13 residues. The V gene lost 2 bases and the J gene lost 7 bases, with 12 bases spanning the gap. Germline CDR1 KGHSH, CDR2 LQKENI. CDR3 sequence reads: CASSPIRGQEQYF. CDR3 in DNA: TGTGCCAGCTCACCAATTAGGGGCCAGGAGCAGTACTTC.

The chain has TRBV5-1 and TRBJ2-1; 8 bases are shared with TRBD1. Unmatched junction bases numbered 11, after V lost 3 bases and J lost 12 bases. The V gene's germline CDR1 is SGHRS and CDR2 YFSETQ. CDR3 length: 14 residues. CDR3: CASSWDRPWVGQFF. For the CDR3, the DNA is TGCGCCAGCAGCTGGGACAGGCCATGGGTGGGGCAGTTCTTC.